This TCR beta chain comes out of a study of T cell responses to AZD1222 COVID-19 vaccine. At the level of the study: Second doses at about 4 or about 12 weeks were pooled.

Study-level results: Clonal diversity was possibly underestimated, and the donors were mostly white British, with more females.

Looked up from germline, CDR1 is SEHNR and CDR2 is FQNEAQ (reference sequence). This CDR3 spans 13 amino acids. J gave up 9 bases and V 3 bases, and 6 bases lay outside the gene matches. Comment on this clone: Its target is not known.

Assay: immunoSEQ multiplex PCR; the TCRdb copy retains only in-frame clones and omits some. Among over 150,000 clones listed, around nine tenths were seen once. The chain couples TRBV7-9 to TRBJ2-7, with 9 positions matching TRBD1. The sequences come from peripheral blood, collected on day 0 of AZD1222 vaccination. This clonotype was sampled from an adult in good health. The CDR3 sequence is CASSLGQGYGQYF. CDR3 nucleotide sequence: TGTGCCAGCAGCTTGGGACAGGGCTATGGGCAGTACTTC.